This T cell receptor beta chain was found in a study of T cell responses to AZD1222 COVID-19 vaccine. Study conclusions and caveats: At 160-218 and 743-854, vaccine-associated CD4 TCRs were dominant, and they spanned spike. Repertoire collection took place solely once the T cell response had peaked. Receipt of two AZD1222 doses was followed by a rise in Spike-specific TCR breadth and depth.

Here immunoSEQ multiplex PCR was the method, and the copy in TCRdb shows in-frame clones only, minus some. The repertoire holds 150,000 to 200,000 clones, with about 92% as singletons. Note on this clone: Its antigen is not known.

The CDR3 spans 16 residues. Trimming at V came to 3 bases and at J to 8 bases, leaving 8 bases not matched to a gene. Per the germline V gene, CDR1 is KGHDR and CDR2 is SFDVKD. The TCR sequence derives from an adult in good health. Material: peripheral blood, obtained on day 0 of AZD1222 vaccination. The V call is TRBV24-1, the J call TRBJ2-1; 11 bases align to TRBD2. The CDR3 nucleotides are TGTGCCACCAGTGATCTTACTAGCGGGAGCGGTTATGAGCAGTTCTTC. It specifies CATSDLTSGSGYEQFF.